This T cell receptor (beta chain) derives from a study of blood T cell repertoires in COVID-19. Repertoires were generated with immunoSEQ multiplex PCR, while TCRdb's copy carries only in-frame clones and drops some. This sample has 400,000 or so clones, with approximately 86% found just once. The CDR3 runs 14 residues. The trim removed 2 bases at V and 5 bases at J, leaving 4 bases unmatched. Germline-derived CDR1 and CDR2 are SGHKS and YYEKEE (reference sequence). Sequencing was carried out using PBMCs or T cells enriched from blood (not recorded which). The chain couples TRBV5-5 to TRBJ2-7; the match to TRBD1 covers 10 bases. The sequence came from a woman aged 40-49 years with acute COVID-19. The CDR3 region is CASSFWTGGNEQYF. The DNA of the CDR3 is TGTGCCAGCAGCTTCTGGACAGGGGGGAACGAGCAGTACTTC.